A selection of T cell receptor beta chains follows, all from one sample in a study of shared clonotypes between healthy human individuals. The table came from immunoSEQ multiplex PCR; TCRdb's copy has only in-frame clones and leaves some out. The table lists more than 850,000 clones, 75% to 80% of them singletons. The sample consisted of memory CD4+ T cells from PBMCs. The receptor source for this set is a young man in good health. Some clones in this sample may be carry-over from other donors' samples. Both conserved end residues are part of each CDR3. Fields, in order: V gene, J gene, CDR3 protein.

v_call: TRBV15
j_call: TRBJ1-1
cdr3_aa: CATSRGTGLMNTEAFF

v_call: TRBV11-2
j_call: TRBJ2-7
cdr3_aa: CASSLELVGTLEQYF

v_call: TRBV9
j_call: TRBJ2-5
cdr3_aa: CASSVATDWGQETQYF

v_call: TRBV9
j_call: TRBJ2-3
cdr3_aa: CASSPYPSTDTQYF

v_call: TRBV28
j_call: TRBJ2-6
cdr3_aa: CASSLAVGQADGANVLTF

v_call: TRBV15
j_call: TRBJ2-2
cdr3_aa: CATKRGRGAKNTGELFF

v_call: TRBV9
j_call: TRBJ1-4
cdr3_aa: CASSEGWGGEKLFF

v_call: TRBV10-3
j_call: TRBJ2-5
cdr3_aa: CAISKSGTGTQETQYF

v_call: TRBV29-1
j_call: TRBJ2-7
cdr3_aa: CSVEDRVGTNEQYF

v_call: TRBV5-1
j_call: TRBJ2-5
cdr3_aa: CASSLRQGEQETQYF

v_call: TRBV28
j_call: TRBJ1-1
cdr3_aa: CASSLSGQGRTEAFF

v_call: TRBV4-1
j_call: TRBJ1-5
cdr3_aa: CASSPFGPGGNQPQHF

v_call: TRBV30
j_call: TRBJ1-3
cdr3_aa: CVWSVVGNTIYF

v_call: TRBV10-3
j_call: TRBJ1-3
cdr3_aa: CAISGGHDTGNTIYF

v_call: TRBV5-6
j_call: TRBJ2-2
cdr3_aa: CASSPGTGLFTGELFF

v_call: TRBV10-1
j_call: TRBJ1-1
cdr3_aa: CASSELDRVDTEAFF

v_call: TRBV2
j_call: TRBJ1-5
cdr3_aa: CASSRYSTVGNQPQHF

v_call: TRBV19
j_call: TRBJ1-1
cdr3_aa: CASNRDTEAFF

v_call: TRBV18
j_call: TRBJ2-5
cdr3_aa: CASSTSTDSETQYF

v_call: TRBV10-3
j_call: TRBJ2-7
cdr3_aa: CAISSTSGDPYEQYF

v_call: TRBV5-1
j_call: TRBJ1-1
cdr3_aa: CASRTGGNTEAFF

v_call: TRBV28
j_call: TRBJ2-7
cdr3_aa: CASSPQTGGIYEQYF

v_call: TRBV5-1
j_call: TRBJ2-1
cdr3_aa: CASINLADHHNEQFF

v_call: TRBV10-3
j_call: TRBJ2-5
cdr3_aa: CAIAWGRAQETQYF

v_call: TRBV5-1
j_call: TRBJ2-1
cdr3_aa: CASSLGLKGEQFF

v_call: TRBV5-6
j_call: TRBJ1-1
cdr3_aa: CASSARDRGPEAFF

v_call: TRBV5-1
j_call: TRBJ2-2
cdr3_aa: CASSLARGPLNTGELFF

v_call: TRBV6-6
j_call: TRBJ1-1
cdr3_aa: CASSHEGNTEAFF

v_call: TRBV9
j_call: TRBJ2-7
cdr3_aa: CASSPLQVSYEQYF

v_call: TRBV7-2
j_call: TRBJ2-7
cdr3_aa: CASSGRTGTYEQYF

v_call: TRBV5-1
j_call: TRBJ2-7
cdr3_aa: CASSLAAEQYF

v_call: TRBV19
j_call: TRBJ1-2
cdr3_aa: CASTSINRGSRWGYTF

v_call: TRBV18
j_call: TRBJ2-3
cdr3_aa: CASSPGPTDTQYF

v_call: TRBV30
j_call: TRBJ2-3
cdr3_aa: CAWSNGPGRGDTQYF

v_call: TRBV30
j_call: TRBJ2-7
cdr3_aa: CAWRTDSYEQYF

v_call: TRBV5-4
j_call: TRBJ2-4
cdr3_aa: CASSLSSPKNIQYF

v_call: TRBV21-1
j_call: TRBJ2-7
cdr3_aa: CASSKGASSGSYEQYF

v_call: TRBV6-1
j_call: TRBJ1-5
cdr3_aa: CASSEGDRRMGNQPQHF

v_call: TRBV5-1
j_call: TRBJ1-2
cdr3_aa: CASSPTSTTLYGYTF

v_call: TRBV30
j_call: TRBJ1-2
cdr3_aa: CAWSRDRVGYTF

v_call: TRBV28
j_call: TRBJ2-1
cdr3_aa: CASRIFYQSSYNEQFF

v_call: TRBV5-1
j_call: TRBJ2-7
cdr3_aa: CASSSDGAYEQYF

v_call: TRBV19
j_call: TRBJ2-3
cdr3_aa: CASSTGLAGGTDTQYF

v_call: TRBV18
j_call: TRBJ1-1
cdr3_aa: CASSTLPHGQGATMNTEAFF

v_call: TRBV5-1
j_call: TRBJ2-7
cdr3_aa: CASSSPPGTGSSYEQYF

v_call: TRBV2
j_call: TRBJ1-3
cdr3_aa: CASSAEGRSGNTIYF

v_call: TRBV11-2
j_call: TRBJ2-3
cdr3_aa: CASSMGGSSADTQYF

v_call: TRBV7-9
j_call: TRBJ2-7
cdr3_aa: CASSLGDREVFEQYF

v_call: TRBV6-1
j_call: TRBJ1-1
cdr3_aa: CASSPLPDRNTEAFF

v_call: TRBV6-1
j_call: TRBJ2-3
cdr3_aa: CASSVGVGADTQYF

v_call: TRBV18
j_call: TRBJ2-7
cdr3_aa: CASSPNSGNYEQYF

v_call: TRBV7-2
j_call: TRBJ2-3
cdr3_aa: CASSSLAPDTQYF